The source of this T cell receptor beta chain is a study of OX40 agonist ivuxolimab in advanced cancers. The overall study: Checkpoint inhibitors had been given previously to roughly 36% of patients.

The protocol was immunoSEQ multiplex PCR, while the TCRdb copy is restricted to in-frame clones and leaves out a portion. Counted here are tens of thousands of clones, 75% to 90% occurring once; the ten biggest clones make up 4%. Trimming shortened V by 1 base and J by 7 bases, and 19 bases separated the two germline ends. The CDR3 loop spans 17 amino acids. The germline V gene has CDR1 MGHRA and CDR2 YSYEKL. Sequencing was performed on CD4+ or CD8+ T cells sorted from blood, taken in a trial of the OX40 agonist ivuxolimab. V and J are TRBV4-1 and TRBJ1-4; D is uncertain. The sequence derives from an adult with an advanced solid tumor such as melanoma, head and neck, liver or kidney cancer. The CDR3, as DNA: TGCGCCAGCAGCCAAGTCGATTTGGTTCCCTGGGGTGAAAAACTGTTTTTT. Protein product: CASSQVDLVPWGEKLFF.